These T cell receptor beta chains were read from a single sample in a study of cytomegalovirus exposure and HLA in healthy donors. Sequencing was performed with immunoSEQ multiplex PCR; in TCRdb, only in-frame clones are kept and a portion is missing. The sample consists of some 150,000 clones, 76% of them appearing once. The material sequenced was PBMCs. All receptors derive from a female donor in good health and CMV-seropositive. The CDR3 runs from the conserved cysteine through the conserved F or W. D genes are given only for firm matches. The size field is filled for only some rows; it gives once, few, many or a size class.

j_gene,v_gene,len,abundance,d_gene,CDR3nt,CDR3aa
TRBJ1-2,TRBV6-1,15,.,.,TGTGCCAGCAGTGAAGAAAGGCAGGGGACCTATGGCTACACCTTC,CASSEERQGTYGYTF
TRBJ2-6,TRBV25-1,15,.,.,TGTGCCAGCACCCCCCCGGGGTCTGGGGCCAACGTCCTGACTTTC,CASTPPGSGANVLTF
TRBJ1-4,TRBV7-7,13,medium-sized,.,TGTGCCAGCAGCTCAAACCAGGGGGAAAAACTGTTTTTT,CASSSNQGEKLFF
TRBJ2-1,TRBV30,13,few,.,TGTGCCTGGAGTCGGTTAGCGAACAATGAGCAGTTCTTC,CAWSRLANNEQFF
TRBJ1-2,TRBV4-1,12,.,.,TGCGCCAGCAGCCAAGAAGCCTATGGCTACACCTTC,CASSQEAYGYTF
TRBJ1-5,TRBV7-9,16,.,.,TGTGCCAGCAGCCCCGGGGCGGGGGTGGTAAATCAGCCCCAGCATTTT,CASSPGAGVVNQPQHF
TRBJ1-1,TRBV11-2,14,once,TRBD1,TGTGCCAGCAGCCACGGGACAGCCAACACTGAAGCTTTCTTT,CASSHGTANTEAFF
TRBJ1-1,TRBV15,15,.,.,TGTGCCACCAGCAGAGAGGTCAGGGCGAACACTGAAGCTTTCTTT,CATSREVRANTEAFF
TRBJ2-7,TRBV11-2,14,.,TRBD1,TGTGCCAGCAGCTGGGACAGGACCACCTACGAGCAGTACTTC,CASSWDRTTYEQYF
TRBJ2-2,TRBV10-3,18,.,TRBD1,TGTGCCATCAGTGGGGGCCGGGACAGGGATATAACAGCCGGGGAGCTGTTTTTT,CAISGGRDRDITAGELFF
TRBJ2-2,TRBV6-5,16,.,.,TGTGCCAGCAGTTACTCAGGGGCCTTGAGGACCGGGGAGCTGTTTTTT,CASSYSGALRTGELFF
TRBJ2-1,TRBV28,15,.,TRBD2,TGTGCCAGCAGCAAGGCGGGGGGTGGGATCAATGAGCAGTTCTTC,CASSKAGGGINEQFF
TRBJ1-2,TRBV7-2,13,.,.,TGTGCCAGCAGCTTAGCGTCCACAGTTGGCTACACCTTC,CASSLASTVGYTF
TRBJ1-4,TRBV19,12,.,.,TGTGCCAGTAGTATAGATTCCGGGGTGCTGTTTTTT,CASSIDSGVLFF
TRBJ1-1,TRBV6-5,13,.,.,TGTGCCAGCAGCCCCACAGGGAACACTGAAGCTTTCTTT,CASSPTGNTEAFF
TRBJ2-7,TRBV14,15,.,TRBD1,TGTGCCAGCAGCCAACCGGGACAGGACCCCTACGAGCAGTACTTC,CASSQPGQDPYEQYF
TRBJ2-5,TRBV18,13,.,.,TGTGCCAGCTCACCGGGGACACAAGAGACCCAGTACTTC,CASSPGTQETQYF
TRBJ2-3,TRBV10-3,16,.,TRBD2,TGTGCCATCAGTGACAGGAGGGAGGGAAGCACAGATACGCAGTATTTT,CAISDRREGSTDTQYF
TRBJ1-1,TRBV7-9,12,.,.,TGTGCCAGCAGCGCAGTTTCTACTGAAGCTTTCTTT,CASSAVSTEAFF
TRBJ2-1,TRBV28,15,.,TRBD2,TGTGCCAGCAGTTCAGATAGCGGGGGGAACAATGAGCAGTTCTTC,CASSSDSGGNNEQFF
TRBJ2-3,TRBV7-9,15,.,.,TGTGCCAGCAGCTTATTCCTTTCTAGCACAGATACGCAGTATTTT,CASSLFLSSTDTQYF
TRBJ2-1,TRBV7-9,15,.,TRBD2,TGTGCCAGCAGCTTTCCCGGGACTAGCGGGGGTGAGCAGTTCTTC,CASSFPGTSGGEQFF
TRBJ2-3,TRBV5-1,16,.,TRBD2,TGCGCCAGCAGCTCCTTTAGCGGGGGGATTACAGATACGCAGTATTTT,CASSSFSGGITDTQYF
TRBJ2-7,TRBV5-4,14,few,.,TGTGCCAGCAGCTTGGACGGGGTCGCGGGGGAGCAGTACTTC,CASSLDGVAGEQYF
TRBJ2-3,TRBV5-6,14,.,TRBD2,TGTGCCAGCAGCTTAGCGGGGAGCACAGATACGCAGTATTTT,CASSLAGSTDTQYF